This T cell receptor (beta chain) was documented in a study of cytomegalovirus exposure and HLA in healthy donors. Turning to the study itself: Earlier, 95 million to 130 million unique TCR beta sequences were recovered from about 200 million T cells by an analysis.

With respect to this clone: Its antigen remains unidentified.

Trimming cost V 6 bases and J 7 bases; bases outside gene matches: 11. Germline V gene data show CDR1 as MNHEY and CDR2 as SVGAGI. The CDR3 has 14 amino acids. The PCR had 60 Vbeta and 13 Jbeta primers. TCRdb's copy holds only in-frame clones and misses some; the assay was immunoSEQ multiplex PCR. Its clone listing holds approximately 40,000 clones. General observations from the study: The number of N-insertions in an Asian-associated ancestry cluster was reportedly below the roughly 670-donor mean in a later analysis.

The chain is built from TRBV6-5 and TRBJ2-5, with 7 nucleotides matching TRBD1. Material for sequencing was PBMCs. The clonotype was recovered from a woman aged 25 to 39 in good health and CMV-seronegative. As DNA, the CDR3 is TGTGCCAGCAGGCCGGACAGGTCCCAGGGGACCCAGTACTTC. Protein product: CASRPDRSQGTQYF.